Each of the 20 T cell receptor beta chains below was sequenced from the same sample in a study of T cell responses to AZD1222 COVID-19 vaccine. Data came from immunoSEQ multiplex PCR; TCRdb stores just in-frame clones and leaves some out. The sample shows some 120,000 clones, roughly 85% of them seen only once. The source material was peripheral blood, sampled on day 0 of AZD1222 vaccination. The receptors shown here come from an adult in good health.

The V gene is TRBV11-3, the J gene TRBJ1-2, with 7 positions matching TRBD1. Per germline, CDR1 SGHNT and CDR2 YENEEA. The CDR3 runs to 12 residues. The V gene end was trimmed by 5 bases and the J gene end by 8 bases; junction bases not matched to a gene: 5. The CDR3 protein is CASSLQGVGYTF. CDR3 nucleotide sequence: TGTGCCAGCAGCCTCCAGGGGGTGGGCTACACCTTC.

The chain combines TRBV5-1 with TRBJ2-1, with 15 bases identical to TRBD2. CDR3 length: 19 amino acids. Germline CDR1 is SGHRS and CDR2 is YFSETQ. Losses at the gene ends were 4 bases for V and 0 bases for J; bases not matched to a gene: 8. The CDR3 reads CASSPVGLAGGSSYNEQFF. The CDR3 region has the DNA TGCGCCAGCAGCCCCGTCGGACTAGCGGGAGGGAGCTCCTACAATGAGCAGTTCTTC. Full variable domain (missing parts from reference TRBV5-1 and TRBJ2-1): KAGVTQTPRYLIKTRGQQVTLSCSPISGHRSVSWYQQTPGQGLQFLFEYFSETQRNKGNFPGRFSGRQFSNSRSEMNVSTLELGDSALYLCASSPVGLAGGSSYNEQFFGPGTRLTVL.

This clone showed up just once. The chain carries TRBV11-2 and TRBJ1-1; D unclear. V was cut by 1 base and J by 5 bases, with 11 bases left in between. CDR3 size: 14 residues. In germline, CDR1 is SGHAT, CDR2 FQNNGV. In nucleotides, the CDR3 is TGTGCCAGCAGCTTAGCGGGCTGGAGGACTGAAGCTTTCTTT. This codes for CASSLAGWRTEAFF. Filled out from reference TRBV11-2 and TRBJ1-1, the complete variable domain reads EAGVAQSPRYKIIEKRQSVAFWCNPISGHATLYWYQQILGQGPKLLIQFQNNGVVDDSQLPKDRFSAERLKGVDSTLKIQPAKLEDSAVYLCASSLAGWRTEAFFGQGTRLTVV.

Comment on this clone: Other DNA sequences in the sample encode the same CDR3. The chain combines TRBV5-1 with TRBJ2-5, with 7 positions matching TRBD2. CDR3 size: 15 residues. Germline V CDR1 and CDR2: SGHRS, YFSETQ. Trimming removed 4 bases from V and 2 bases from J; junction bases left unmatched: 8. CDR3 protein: CASSPGGGGQETQYF. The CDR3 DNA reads TGCGCCAGCAGCCCAGGAGGCGGGGGTCAAGAGACCCAGTACTTC.

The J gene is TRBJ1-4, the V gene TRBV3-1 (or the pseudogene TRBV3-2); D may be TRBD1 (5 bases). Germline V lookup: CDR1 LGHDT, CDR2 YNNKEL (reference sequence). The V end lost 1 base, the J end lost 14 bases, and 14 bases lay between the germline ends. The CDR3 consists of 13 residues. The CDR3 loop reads CASSQAGGEGLFF. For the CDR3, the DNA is TGTGCCAGCAGCCAAGCGGGGGGAGAGGGGCTGTTTTTT.

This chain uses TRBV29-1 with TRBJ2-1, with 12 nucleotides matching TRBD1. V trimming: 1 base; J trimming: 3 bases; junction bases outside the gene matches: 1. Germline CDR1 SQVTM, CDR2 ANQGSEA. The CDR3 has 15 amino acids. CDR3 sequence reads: CSVEGDRGRYNEQFF. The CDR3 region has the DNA TGCAGCGTTGAAGGGGACAGGGGGCGCTACAATGAGCAGTTCTTC.

CDR3: CASSSGSNYEQYF. CDR3 DNA sequence: TGTGCCAGCAGTTCGGGATCCAACTACGAGCAGTACTTC. This chain joins TRBV27 and TRBJ2-7; tentative D call: TRBD2 (5 bases). Trimming cost V 4 bases and J 3 bases, with 10 bases left between them. CDR1 and CDR2 from the germline V gene are MNHEY and SMNVEV (reference sequence). This CDR3 contains 13 residues.

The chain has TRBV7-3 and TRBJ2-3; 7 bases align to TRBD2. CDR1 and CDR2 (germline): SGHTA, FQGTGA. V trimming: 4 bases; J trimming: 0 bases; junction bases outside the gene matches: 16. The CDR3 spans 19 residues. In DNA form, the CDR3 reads TGTGCCAGCAGCTCCCCCCGGCGAAGTGGTAGCGGGAGCACAGATACGCAGTATTTT. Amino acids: CASSSPRRSGSGSTDTQYF.

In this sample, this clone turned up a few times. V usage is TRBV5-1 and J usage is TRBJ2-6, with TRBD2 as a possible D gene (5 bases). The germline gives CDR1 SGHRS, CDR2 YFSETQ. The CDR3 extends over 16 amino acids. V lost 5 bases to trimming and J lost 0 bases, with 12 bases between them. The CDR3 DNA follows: TGCGCCAGCAGGGGAGAGGGCTTCTCTGGGGCCAACGTCCTGACTTTC. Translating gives CASRGEGFSGANVLTF.

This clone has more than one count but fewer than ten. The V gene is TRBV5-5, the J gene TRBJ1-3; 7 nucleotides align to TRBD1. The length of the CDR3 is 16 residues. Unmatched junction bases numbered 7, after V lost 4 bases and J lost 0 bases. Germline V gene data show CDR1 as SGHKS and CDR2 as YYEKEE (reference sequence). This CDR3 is CASSTDRVRSGNTIYF. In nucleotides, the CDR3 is TGTGCCAGCAGCACAGACAGGGTTCGCTCTGGAAACACCATATATTTT.

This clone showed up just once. CDR3 amino acids: CASSSTNTEAFF. The CDR3 region has the DNA TGTGCCAGCAGCTCGACGAACACTGAAGCTTTCTTT. The V call is TRBV11-3, the J call TRBJ1-1; D not certain. The CDR3 is made up of 12 amino acids. CDR1 and CDR2 (germline): SGHNT, YENEEA. Trimming removed 4 bases at V and 1 base at J, with 4 bases between.

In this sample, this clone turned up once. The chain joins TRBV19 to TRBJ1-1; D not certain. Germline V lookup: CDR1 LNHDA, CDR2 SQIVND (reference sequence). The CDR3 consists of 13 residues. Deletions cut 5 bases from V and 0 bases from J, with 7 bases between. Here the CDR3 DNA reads TGTGCCAGTAGTGTTCGTTTGAACACTGAAGCTTTCTTT. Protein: CASSVRLNTEAFF.

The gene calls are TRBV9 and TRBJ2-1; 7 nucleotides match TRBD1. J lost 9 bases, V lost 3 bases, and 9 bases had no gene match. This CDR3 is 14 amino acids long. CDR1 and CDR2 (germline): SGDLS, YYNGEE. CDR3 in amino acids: CASSAGDSGSEQFF. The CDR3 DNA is TGTGCCAGCAGCGCAGGGGACAGTGGCAGTGAGCAGTTCTTC.

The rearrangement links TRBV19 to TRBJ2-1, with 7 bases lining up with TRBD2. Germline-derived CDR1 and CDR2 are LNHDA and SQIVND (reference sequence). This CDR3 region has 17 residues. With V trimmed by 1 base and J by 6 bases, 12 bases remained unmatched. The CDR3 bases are TGTGCCAGTAGTATAGGTCCAGCGGGATTTACTCCCAATGAGCAGTTCTTC. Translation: CASSIGPAGFTPNEQFF.

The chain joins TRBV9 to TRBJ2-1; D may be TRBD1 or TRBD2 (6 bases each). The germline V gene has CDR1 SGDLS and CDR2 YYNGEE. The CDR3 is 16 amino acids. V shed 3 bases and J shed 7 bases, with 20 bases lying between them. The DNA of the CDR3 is TGTGCCAGCAGCGCCGGGGGCCGGAGTGGGGTAAATGAGCAGTTCTTC. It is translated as CASSAGGRSGVNEQFF.

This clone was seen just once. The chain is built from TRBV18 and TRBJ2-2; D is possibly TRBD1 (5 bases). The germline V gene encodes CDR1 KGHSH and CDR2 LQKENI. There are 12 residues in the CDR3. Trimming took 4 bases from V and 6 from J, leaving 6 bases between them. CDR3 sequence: CASSQGSGELFF. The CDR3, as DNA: TGTGCCAGCTCACAGGGGTCCGGGGAGCTGTTTTTT.

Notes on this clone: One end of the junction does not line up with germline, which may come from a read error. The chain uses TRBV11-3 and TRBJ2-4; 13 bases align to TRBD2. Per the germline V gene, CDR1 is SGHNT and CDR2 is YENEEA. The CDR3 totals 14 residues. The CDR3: CASTFGTSGNVRDF. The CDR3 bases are TGTGCCAGCACCTTTGGGACTAGCGGGAACGTAAGGGACTTC.

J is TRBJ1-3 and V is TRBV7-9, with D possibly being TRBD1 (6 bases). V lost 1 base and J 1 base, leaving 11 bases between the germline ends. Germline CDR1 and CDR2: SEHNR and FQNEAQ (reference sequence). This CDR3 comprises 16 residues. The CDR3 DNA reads TGTGCCAGCAGCTTAGGCAACAGGGCGTCTGGAAACACCATATATTTT. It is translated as CASSLGNRASGNTIYF. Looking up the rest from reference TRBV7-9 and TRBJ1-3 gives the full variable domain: DTGVSQNPRHKITKRGQNVTFRCDPISEHNRLYWYRQTLGQGPEFLTYFQNEAQLEKSRLLSDRFSAERPKGSFSTLEIQRTEQGDSAMYLCASSLGNRASGNTIYFGEGSWLTVV.

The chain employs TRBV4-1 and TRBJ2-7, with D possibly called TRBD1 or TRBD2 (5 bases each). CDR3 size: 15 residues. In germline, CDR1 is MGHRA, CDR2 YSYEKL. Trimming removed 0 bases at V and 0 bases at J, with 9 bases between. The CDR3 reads CASSQDSGTSYEQYF. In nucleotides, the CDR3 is TGCGCCAGCAGCCAAGATTCAGGGACCTCCTACGAGCAGTACTTC.

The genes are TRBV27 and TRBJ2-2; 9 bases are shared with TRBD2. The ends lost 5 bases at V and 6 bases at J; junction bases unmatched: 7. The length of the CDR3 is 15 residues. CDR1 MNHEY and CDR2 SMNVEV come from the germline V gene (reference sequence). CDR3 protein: CASSLLAGNAGELFF. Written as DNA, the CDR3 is TGTGCCAGCAGTCTACTAGCGGGTAATGCCGGGGAGCTGTTTTTT.